This record concerns one T cell receptor beta chain sequence. This record comes from a study of control samples from healthy donors and cancer patients. Only in-frame clones appear in the TCRdb table, and some are missing; sequencing was by immunoSEQ multiplex PCR. The data contain about 120,000 clones, 80% to 90% of them singletons. This CDR3 region has 13 residues. The chain links TRBV12-3 or TRBV12-4 to TRBJ1-1; perhaps TRBD1 as D (5 bases). The source material was blood. This TCR derives from a man younger than 45 in good health. CDR3 residues: CAIKGVRSTEAFF. The DNA for the CDR3 is TGTGCGATAAAAGGGGTACGATCAACTGAAGCTTTCTTT.